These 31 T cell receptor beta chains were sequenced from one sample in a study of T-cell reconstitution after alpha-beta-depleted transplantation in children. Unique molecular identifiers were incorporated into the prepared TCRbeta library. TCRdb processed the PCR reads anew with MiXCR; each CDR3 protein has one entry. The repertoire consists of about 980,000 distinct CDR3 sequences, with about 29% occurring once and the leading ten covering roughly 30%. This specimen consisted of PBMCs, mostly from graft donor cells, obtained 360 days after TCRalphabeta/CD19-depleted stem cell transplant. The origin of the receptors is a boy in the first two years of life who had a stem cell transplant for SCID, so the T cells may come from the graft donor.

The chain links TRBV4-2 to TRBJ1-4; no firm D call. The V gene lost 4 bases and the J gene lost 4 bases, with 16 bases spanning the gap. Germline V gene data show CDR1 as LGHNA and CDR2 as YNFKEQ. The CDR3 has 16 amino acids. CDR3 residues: CASSPRLRLDNEKLFF. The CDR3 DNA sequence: TGTGCCAGCAGCCCCCGCCTGAGGCTTGATAATGAAAAACTGTTTTTT.

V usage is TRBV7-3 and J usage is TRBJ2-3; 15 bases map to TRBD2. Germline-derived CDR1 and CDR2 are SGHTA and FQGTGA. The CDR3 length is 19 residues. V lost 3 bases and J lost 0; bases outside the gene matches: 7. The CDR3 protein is CASSLAAGTSGGSTDTQYF. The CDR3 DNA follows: TGTGCCAGCAGCTTGGCGGCCGGGACTAGCGGGGGGAGCACAGATACGCAGTATTTT.

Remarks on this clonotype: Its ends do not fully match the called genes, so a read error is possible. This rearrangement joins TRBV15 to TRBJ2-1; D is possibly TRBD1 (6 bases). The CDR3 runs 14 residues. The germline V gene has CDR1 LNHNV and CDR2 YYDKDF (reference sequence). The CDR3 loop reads CATSRDRHYNEQFF. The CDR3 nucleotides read TGTGCCACCAGCCGAGACAGGCACTACAATGAGCAGTTCTTC.

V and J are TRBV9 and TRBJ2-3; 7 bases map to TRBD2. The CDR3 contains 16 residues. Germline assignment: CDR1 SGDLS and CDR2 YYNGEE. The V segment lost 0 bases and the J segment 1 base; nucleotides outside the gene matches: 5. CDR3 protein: CASSVERGRGTDTQYF. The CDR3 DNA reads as TGTGCCAGCAGCGTAGAACGGGGGAGGGGCACAGATACGCAGTATTTT.

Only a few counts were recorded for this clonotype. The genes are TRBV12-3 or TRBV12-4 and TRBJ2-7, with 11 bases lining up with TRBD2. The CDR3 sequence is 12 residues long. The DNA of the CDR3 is TGTGCCAGCAGTTCCCGACTAGCGGGGCCCATGGTG. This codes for CASSSRLAGPMV.

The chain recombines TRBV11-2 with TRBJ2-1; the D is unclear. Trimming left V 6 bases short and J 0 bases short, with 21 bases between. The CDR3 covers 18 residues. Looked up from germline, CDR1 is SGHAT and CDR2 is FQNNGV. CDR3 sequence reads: CASRTRTGHTSSYNEQFF. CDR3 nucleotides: TGTGCCAGCAGGACCCGGACCGGTCATACCAGCTCCTACAATGAGCAGTTCTTC.

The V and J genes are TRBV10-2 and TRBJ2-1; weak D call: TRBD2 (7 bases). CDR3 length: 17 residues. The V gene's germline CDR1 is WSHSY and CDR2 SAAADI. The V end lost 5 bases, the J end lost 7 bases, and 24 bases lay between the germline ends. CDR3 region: CASSQRVGGGLRNEQFF. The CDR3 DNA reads TGCGCCAGCAGTCAACGGGTTGGGGGGGGCCTAAGGAATGAGCAGTTCTTC.

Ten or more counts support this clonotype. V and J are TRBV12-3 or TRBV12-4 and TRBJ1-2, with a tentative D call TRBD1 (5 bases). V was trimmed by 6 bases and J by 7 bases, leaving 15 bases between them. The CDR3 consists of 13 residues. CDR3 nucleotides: TGTGCCAGCAGGGAGCCCCAGGGTGGTGGCTACACCTTC. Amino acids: CASREPQGGGYTF.

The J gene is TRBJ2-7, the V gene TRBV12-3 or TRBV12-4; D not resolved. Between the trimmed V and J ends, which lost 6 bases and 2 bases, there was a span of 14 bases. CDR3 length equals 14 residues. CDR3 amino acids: CASRHPGRTYEQYF. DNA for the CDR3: TGTGCCAGCAGGCACCCGGGCAGAACCTACGAGCAGTACTTC.

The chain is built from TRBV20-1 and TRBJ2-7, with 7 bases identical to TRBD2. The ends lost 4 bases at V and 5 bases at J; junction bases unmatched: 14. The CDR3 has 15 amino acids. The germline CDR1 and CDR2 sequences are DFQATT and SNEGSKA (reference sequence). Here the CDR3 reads CSANPAARGGNEQYF. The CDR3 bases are TGCAGTGCTAACCCTGCGGCTAGGGGAGGGAACGAGCAGTACTTC.

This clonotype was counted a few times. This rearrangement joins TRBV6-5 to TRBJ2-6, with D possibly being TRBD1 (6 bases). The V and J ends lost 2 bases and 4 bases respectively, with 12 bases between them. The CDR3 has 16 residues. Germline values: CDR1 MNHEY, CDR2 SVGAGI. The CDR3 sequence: CASSYRTVSGANVLTF. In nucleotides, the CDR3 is TGTGCCAGCAGTTACCGGACAGTTTCCGGGGCCAACGTCCTGACTTTC.

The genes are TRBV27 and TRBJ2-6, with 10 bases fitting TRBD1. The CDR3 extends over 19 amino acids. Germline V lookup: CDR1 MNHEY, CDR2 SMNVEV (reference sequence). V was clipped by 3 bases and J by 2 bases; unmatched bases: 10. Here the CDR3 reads CASSFSPGQGLPGANVLTF. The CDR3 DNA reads TGTGCCAGCAGTTTCTCACCGGGACAGGGGCTCCCTGGGGCCAACGTCCTGACTTTC.

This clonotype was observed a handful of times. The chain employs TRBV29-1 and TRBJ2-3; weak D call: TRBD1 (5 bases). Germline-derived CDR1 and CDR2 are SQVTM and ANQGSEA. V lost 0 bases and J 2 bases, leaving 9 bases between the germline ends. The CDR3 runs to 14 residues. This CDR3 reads CSVEEEGATDTQYF. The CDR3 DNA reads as TGCAGCGTTGAAGAGGAAGGGGCCACAGATACGCAGTATTTT.

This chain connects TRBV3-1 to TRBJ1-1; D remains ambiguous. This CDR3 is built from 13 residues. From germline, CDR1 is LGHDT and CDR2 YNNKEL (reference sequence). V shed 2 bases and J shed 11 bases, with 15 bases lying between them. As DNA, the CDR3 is TGTGCCAGCAGCCAACGAACCGGGGAACGGGCTTTCTTT. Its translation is CASSQRTGERAFF.

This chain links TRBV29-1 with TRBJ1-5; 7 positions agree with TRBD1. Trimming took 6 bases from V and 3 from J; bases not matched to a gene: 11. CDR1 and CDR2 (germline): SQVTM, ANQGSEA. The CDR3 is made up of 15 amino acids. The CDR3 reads CSVVTVTGSNQPQHF. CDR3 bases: TGCAGCGTAGTCACAGTGACAGGGTCCAATCAGCCCCAGCATTTT.

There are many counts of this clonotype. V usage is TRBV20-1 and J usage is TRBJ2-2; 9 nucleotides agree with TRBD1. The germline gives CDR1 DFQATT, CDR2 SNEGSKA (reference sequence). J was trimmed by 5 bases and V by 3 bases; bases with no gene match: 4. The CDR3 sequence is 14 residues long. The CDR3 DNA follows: TGCAGTGCTAGTACAGGGGGCTGGACCGGGGAGCTGTTTTTT. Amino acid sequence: CSASTGGWTGELFF.

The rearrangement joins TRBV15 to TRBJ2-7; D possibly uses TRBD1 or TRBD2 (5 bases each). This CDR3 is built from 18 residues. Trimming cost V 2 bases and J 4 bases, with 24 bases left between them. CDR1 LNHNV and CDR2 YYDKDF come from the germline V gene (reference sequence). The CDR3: CATSRRRPTGPGGYEQYF. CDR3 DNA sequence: TGTGCCACCAGCAGACGACGACCCACAGGTCCCGGAGGATACGAGCAGTACTTC. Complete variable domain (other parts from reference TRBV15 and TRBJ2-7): DAMVIQNPRYQVTQFGKPVTLSCSQTLNHNVMYWYQQKSSQAPKLLFHYYDKDFNNEADTPDNFQSRRPNTSFCFLDIRSPGLGDTAMYLCATSRRRPTGPGGYEQYFGPGTRLTVT.

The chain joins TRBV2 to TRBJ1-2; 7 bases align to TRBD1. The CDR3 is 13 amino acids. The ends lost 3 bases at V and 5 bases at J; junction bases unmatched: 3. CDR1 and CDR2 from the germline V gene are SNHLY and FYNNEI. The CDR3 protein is CASSDTGVYGYTF. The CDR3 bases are TGTGCCAGCAGTGATACAGGGGTATATGGCTACACCTTC.

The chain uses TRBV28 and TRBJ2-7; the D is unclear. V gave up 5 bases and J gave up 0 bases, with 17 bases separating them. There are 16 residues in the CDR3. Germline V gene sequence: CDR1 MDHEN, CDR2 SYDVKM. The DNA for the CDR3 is TGTGCCAGCAGTCCCAAAGGGTGGTATCTCTCCTACGAGCAGTACTTC. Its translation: CASSPKGWYLSYEQYF.

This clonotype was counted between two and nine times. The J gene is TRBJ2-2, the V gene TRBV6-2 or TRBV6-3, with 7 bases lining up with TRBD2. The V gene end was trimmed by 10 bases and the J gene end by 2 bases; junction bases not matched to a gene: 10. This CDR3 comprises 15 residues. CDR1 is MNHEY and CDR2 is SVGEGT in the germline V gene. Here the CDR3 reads CANSGASGNTGELFF. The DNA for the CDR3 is TGTGCCAACTCCGGGGCTAGCGGTAACACCGGGGAGCTGTTTTTT.

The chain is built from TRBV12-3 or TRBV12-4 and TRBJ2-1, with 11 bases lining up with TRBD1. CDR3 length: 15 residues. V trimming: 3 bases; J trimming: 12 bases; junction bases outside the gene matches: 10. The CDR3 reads CASSFGTGGKIRQFF. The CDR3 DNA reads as TGTGCCAGCAGTTTTGGGACAGGGGGTAAAATTAGGCAGTTCTTC.

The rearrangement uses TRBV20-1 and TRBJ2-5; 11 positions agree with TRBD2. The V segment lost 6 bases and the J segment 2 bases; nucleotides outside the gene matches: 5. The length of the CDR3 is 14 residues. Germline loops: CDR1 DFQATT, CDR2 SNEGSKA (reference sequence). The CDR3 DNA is TGCAGTGCCCTCAGACTAGCGGGGCAAGAGACCCAGTACTTC. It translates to CSALRLAGQETQYF.

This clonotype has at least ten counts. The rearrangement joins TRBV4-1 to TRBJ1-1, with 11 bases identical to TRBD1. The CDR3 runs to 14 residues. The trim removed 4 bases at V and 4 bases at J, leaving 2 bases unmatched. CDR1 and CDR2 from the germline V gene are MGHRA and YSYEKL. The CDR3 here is CASSRGQGATEAFF. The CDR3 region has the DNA TGCGCCAGCAGCCGCGGACAGGGGGCCACTGAAGCTTTCTTT.

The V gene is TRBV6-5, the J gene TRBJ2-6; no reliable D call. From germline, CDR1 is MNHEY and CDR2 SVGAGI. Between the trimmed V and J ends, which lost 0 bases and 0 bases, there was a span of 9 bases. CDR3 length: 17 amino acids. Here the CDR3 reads CASSYSPWTSGANVLTF. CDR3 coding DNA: TGTGCCAGCAGTTACTCGCCTTGGACCTCTGGGGCCAACGTCCTGACTTTC.

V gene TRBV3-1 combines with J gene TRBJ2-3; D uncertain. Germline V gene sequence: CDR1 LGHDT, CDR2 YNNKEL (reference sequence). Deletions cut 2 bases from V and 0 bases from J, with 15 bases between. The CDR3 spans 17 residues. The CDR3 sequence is CASSQYEDLISTDTQYF. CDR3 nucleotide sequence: TGTGCCAGCAGCCAATATGAAGACTTAATAAGCACAGATACGCAGTATTTT.

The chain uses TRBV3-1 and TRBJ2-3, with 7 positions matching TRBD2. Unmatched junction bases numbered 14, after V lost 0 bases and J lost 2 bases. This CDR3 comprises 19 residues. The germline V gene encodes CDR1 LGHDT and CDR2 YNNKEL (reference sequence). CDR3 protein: CASSQDGGIYNIPTDTQYF. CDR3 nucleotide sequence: TGTGCCAGCAGCCAAGACGGGGGGATCTACAATATTCCCACAGATACGCAGTATTTT.

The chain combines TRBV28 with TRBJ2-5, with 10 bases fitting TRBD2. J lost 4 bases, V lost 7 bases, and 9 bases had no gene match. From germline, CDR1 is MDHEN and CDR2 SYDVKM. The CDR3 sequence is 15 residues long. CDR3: CASNLRTSGGETQYF. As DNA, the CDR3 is TGTGCCAGCAACCTTCGGACTAGCGGAGGAGAGACCCAGTACTTC. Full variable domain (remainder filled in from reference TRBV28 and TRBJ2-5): DVKVTQSSRYLVKRTGEKVFLECVQDMDHENMFWYRQDPGLGLRLIYFSYDVKMKEKGDIPEGYSVSREKKERFSLILESASTNQTSMYLCASNLRTSGGETQYFGPGTRLLVL.

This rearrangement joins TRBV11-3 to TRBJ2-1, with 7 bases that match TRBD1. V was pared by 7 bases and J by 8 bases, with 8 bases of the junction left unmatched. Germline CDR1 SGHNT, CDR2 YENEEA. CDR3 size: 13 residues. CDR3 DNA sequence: TGTGCCAGCACCGCGACAGGGAGAGATGAGCAGTTCTTC. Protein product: CASTATGRDEQFF. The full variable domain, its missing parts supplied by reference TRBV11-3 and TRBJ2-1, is EAGVVQSPRYKIIEKKQPVAFWCNPISGHNTLYWYLQNLGQGPELLIRYENEEAVDDSQLPKDRFSAERLKGVDSTLKIQPAELGDSAVYLCASTATGRDEQFFGPGTRLTVL.

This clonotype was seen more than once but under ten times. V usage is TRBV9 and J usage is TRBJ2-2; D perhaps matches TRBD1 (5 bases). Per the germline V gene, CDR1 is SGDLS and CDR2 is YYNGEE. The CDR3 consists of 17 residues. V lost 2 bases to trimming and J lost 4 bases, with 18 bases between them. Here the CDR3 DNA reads TGTGCCAGCAGCGTCCAGGATAGGGGTTCGGTCACCGGGGAGCTGTTTTTT. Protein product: CASSVQDRGSVTGELFF.

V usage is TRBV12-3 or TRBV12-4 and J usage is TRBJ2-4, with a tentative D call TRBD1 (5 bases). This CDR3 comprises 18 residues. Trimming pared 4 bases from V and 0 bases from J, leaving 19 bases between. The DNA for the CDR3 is TGTGCCAGCAGTTCCCGGCAGGGTGGATCACTAGCCAAAAACATTCAGTACTTC. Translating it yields CASSSRQGGSLAKNIQYF.

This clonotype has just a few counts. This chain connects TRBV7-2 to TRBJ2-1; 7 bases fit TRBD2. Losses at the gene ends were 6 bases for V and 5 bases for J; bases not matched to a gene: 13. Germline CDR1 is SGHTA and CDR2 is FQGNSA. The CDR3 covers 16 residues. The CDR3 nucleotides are TGTGCCAGCAGTCCACTTACCGGGGGGTCCAACAATGAGCAGTTCTTC. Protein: CASSPLTGGSNNEQFF.